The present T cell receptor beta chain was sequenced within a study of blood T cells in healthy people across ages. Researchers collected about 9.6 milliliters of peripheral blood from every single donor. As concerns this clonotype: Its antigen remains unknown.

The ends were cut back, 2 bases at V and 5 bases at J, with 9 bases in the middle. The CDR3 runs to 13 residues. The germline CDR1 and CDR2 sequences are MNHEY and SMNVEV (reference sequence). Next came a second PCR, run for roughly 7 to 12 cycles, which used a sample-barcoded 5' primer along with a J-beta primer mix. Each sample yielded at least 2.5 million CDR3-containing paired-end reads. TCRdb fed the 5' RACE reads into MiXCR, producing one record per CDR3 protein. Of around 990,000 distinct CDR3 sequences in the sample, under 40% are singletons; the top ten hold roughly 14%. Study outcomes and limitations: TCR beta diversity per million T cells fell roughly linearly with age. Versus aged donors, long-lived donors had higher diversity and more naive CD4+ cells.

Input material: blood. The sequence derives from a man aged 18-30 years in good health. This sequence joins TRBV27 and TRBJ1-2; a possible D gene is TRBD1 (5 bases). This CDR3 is CASSLGWGYGYTF. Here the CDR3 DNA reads TGTGCCAGCAGTTTAGGGTGGGGGTATGGCTACACCTTC.